The 24 T cell receptor beta chains below come from one sample, sequenced in a study of T-cell memory formation after mild COVID-19. One entry per CDR3 protein results from TCRdb running MiXCR on the 5' RACE reads. The sample has 550,000 to 600,000 distinct CDR3 sequences, about a fifth seen once. Sequenced input: PBMCs or a T cell subset sorted from them (not recorded which). These receptor sequences come from an adult woman who had mild COVID-19 (a few samples of this study predate the infection). Cell type and time point are not known.

The table lists this clonotype with a few counts. The chain couples TRBV28 to TRBJ2-5, with 8 nucleotides matching TRBD2. The ends lost 8 bases at V and 2 bases at J; junction bases unmatched: 7. CDR3 length: 14 amino acids. Germline V CDR1 and CDR2: MDHEN, SYDVKM. CDR3 coding DNA: TGTGCCAGCTATGGGTCGGGGGGGCAAGAGACCCAGTACTTC. Translating gives CASYGSGGQETQYF.

The gene calls are TRBV3-1 and TRBJ2-7, with D perhaps being TRBD1 or TRBD2 (5 bases each). V was clipped by 3 bases and J by 0 bases, with 12 bases between them. This CDR3 has 15 amino acids. Per the germline V gene, CDR1 is LGHDT and CDR2 is YNNKEL (reference sequence). Written as DNA, the CDR3 is TGTGCCAGCAGCCAGCAGTCTGGGGGCTCCTACGAGCAGTACTTC. Translating it yields CASSQQSGGSYEQYF.

The chain carries TRBV13 and TRBJ1-6, with D tentatively TRBD1 (6 bases). The CDR3 runs to 19 residues. CDR1 is PRHDT and CDR2 is FYEKMQ in the germline V gene (reference sequence). The V gene lost 0 bases and the J gene lost 0 bases, with 15 bases spanning the gap. DNA of the CDR3: TGTGCCAGCAGCTTAGGGCGGGGGCAGTTAAGCTCCTATAATTCACCCCTCCACTTT. Encoded protein: CASSLGRGQLSSYNSPLHF.

This rearrangement joins TRBV12-3 or TRBV12-4 to TRBJ1-5; 7 bases map to TRBD1. The CDR3 has 21 residues. Unmatched junction bases numbered 26, after V lost 9 bases and J lost 0 bases. The CDR3 bases are TGTGCCAGAAGATTGGGACAGAGTACATTATTAAGAGATCATAGCAATCAGCCCCAGCATTTT. Protein sequence: CARRLGQSTLLRDHSNQPQHF.

The chain carries TRBV7-2 and TRBJ2-1; D is perhaps TRBD1 (5 bases). Trimming cost V 8 bases and J 4 bases, with 12 bases left between them. CDR3 length: 13 amino acids. Per germline, CDR1 SGHTA and CDR2 FQGNSA. This chain's CDR3 is CASRLGVYNEQFF. CDR3 sequence (DNA): TGTGCCAGCCGTCTAGGGGTATACAATGAGCAGTTCTTC.

In its sample, this clonotype was seen a few times. This chain uses TRBV4-1 with TRBJ1-6; possibly TRBD1 for D (5 bases). This CDR3 has 16 amino acids. V was clipped by 0 bases and J by 9 bases, with 15 bases between them. CDR1 and CDR2 from the germline V gene are MGHRA and YSYEKL. CDR3 in amino acids: CASSQEPPGGVSPLHF. CDR3 sequence (DNA): TGCGCCAGCAGCCAAGAACCCCCTGGGGGGGTTTCACCCCTCCACTTT.

In this sample, this clonotype turned up a few times. One end of the junction varies from germline; a read error may be responsible. This CDR3 is CASSEATNIQYF. CDR3 sequence (DNA): TGTGCCAGCAGTGAGGCCACAAACATTCAGTACTTC. The V call is TRBV2, the J call TRBJ2-4; unclear D gene. Germline V lookup: CDR1 SNHLY, CDR2 FYNNEI. This CDR3 is built from 12 residues.

The V call is TRBV12-3 or TRBV12-4, the J call TRBJ1-1; a weak D match, TRBD1 (6 bases). There are 14 residues in the CDR3. The V and J ends lost 9 bases and 5 bases respectively, with 19 bases between them. CDR3 in amino acids: CASTLSGERTEAFF. The CDR3, as DNA: TGTGCCAGTACATTATCAGGGGAGAGGACTGAAGCTTTCTTT.

This clonotype has just a few counts. The J gene is TRBJ2-7, the V gene TRBV5-1, with D possibly TRBD2 on 6 matching bases. The ends were cut back, 4 bases at V and 6 bases at J, with 20 bases in the middle. The V gene's germline CDR1 is SGHRS and CDR2 YFSETQ. CDR3 length equals 15 residues. The CDR3 here is CASSPEGDSRGEQYF. In DNA, the CDR3 is TGCGCCAGCAGCCCGGAAGGGGACTCACGGGGCGAGCAGTACTTC.

The V gene is TRBV3-1, the J gene TRBJ1-2, with D perhaps matching TRBD1 (6 bases). CDR3 length: 14 amino acids. V lost 4 bases to trimming and J lost 4 bases, with 13 bases between them. CDR1 is LGHDT and CDR2 is YNNKEL in the germline V gene (reference sequence). CDR3 in DNA: TGTGCCAGCAGCCCACGGACAGAGCCCTATGGCTACACCTTC. It yields the protein CASSPRTEPYGYTF.

The chain joins TRBV6-5 to TRBJ1-1; weak D call: TRBD1 (5 bases). Trimming cost V 2 bases and J 5 bases, with 12 bases left between them. Germline V gene lookup returns CDR1 MNHEY and CDR2 SVGAGI. The CDR3 runs to 14 residues. CDR3: CASSYSGTRTEAFF. In nucleotides, the CDR3 is TGTGCCAGCAGTTACAGTGGGACGCGGACTGAAGCTTTCTTT.

The V call is TRBV25-1, the J call TRBJ2-7; D ambiguous. CDR1 is MGHDK, CDR2 SYGVNS, per germline. The CDR3 has 13 residues. Trimming cost V 1 base and J 4 bases, with 8 bases left between them. CDR3 nucleotides: TGTGCCAGCAGTGAATCCGACGGGTACGAGCAGTACTTC. This gives the protein CASSESDGYEQYF.

The chain recombines TRBV3-1 with TRBJ1-4, with D unclear. Between the trimmed V and J ends, which lost 3 bases and 2 bases, there was a span of 10 bases. The V gene's germline CDR1 is LGHDT and CDR2 YNNKEL (reference sequence). This CDR3 has 15 residues. The CDR3 bases are TGTGCCAGCAGCCAGAAAGGGTCCACTAATGAAAAACTGTTTTTT. It is translated as CASSQKGSTNEKLFF.

Of note for this clonotype: It is likely a read error, because the conserved phenylalanine at the end of the CDR3 is missing. The DNA is left out, because the CDR3 cannot be placed on it with certainty; the CDR3 is given as TCRdb lists it. The chain combines TRBV7-9 with TRBJ2-5; the D segment call TRBD2 is taken from the table without a DNA check. Per germline, CDR1 SEHNR and CDR2 FQNEAQ (reference sequence). The CDR3 has 14 residues if both end residues are counted. The CDR3 spells CASSFEPASAELIV.

The genes are TRBV4-3 and TRBJ2-1, with D possibly TRBD2 on 6 matching bases. The V gene's germline CDR1 is LGHNA and CDR2 YSLEER. The CDR3 spans 15 residues. V was pared by 1 base and J by 5 bases, with 12 bases between. The CDR3 nucleotides are TGCGCCAGCAGCCAAGGACTAGTATCTGACAATGAGCAGTTCTTC. Amino acid sequence: CASSQGLVSDNEQFF.

The J gene is TRBJ2-2, the V gene TRBV9; 10 bases are shared with TRBD1. With V trimmed by 1 base and J by 6 bases, 15 bases remained unmatched. The CDR3 sequence is 19 residues long. The germline gives CDR1 SGDLS, CDR2 YYNGEE. The CDR3 bases are TGTGCCAGCAGCGTAAGCAGAGGACAGGGGGTAATTCGACCCGGGGAGCTGTTTTTT. Translated, it gives CASSVSRGQGVIRPGELFF.

The rearrangement links TRBV4-1 to TRBJ2-5; D not certain. Germline V CDR1 and CDR2: MGHRA, YSYEKL. V was cut by 1 base and J by 2 bases, with 11 bases left in between. There are 15 residues in the CDR3. In nucleotides, the CDR3 is TGCGCCAGCAGCCAAGTTTCGGCAGCACAAGAGACCCAGTACTTC. Translated: CASSQVSAAQETQYF.

This clonotype turned up a few times. The chain couples TRBV5-5 to TRBJ1-5, with D unresolved. The CDR3 loop spans 14 amino acids. V lost 0 bases and J 5 bases, leaving 9 bases between the germline ends. The germline CDR1 and CDR2 sequences are SGHKS and YYEKEE (reference sequence). CDR3 residues: CASSLAWRDQPQHF. Written as DNA, the CDR3 is TGTGCCAGCAGCTTGGCTTGGAGGGATCAGCCCCAGCATTTT.

This clonotype was picked up a small number of times. CDR3 protein: CAWSVRAGGNRYEQYF. The CDR3 nucleotides read TGTGCCTGGAGTGTACGAGCAGGGGGGAACCGCTACGAGCAGTACTTC. This chain links TRBV30 with TRBJ2-7, with D tentatively TRBD1 (7 bases). Germline V gene lookup returns CDR1 GTSNPN and CDR2 SVGIG (reference sequence). CDR3 length equals 16 residues. V was clipped by 0 bases and J by 3 bases, with 18 bases between them.

The chain has TRBV12-3 or TRBV12-4 and TRBJ2-1, with 9 bases fitting TRBD1. V trimming: 5 bases; J trimming: 14 bases; junction bases outside the gene matches: 13. The CDR3 sequence is 14 residues long. CDR3 sequence (DNA): TGTGCCAGCAGTACTACCGGGACAGGGTTGGTGGAGTTCTTC. It codes for CASSTTGTGLVEFF.

There are a few counts of this clonotype. J is TRBJ2-7 and V is TRBV12-3 or TRBV12-4; TRBD1 agrees at 7 bases. The V gene end was trimmed by 4 bases and the J gene end by 2 bases; junction bases not matched to a gene: 2. The CDR3 has 13 amino acids. The CDR3 DNA sequence: TGTGCCAGCAGTTACAGGGGCGCCTACGAGCAGTACTTC. It yields the protein CASSYRGAYEQYF.

The chain joins TRBV12-3 or TRBV12-4 to TRBJ2-1, with unresolved D. This CDR3 is 13 amino acids long. V gave up 5 bases and J gave up 4 bases, with 9 bases separating them. As DNA, the CDR3 is TGTGCCAGCAGTCCAAGCCATTACAATGAGCAGTTCTTC. Encoded protein: CASSPSHYNEQFF.

The rearrangement uses TRBV7-9 and TRBJ1-1; a possible D gene is TRBD1 (6 bases). The V and J ends lost 4 bases and 1 base respectively, with 16 bases between them. Per the germline V gene, CDR1 is SEHNR and CDR2 is FQNEAQ (reference sequence). This CDR3 region has 16 residues. This CDR3 is CASSSSYRDPNTEAFF. The CDR3 bases are TGTGCCAGCAGCTCTAGTTACAGGGATCCGAACACTGAAGCTTTCTTT.

The chain has TRBV5-1 and TRBJ1-2; D is uncertain. V dropped 0 bases and J dropped 1 base, with 7 bases sitting between them. Germline V CDR1 and CDR2: SGHRS, YFSETQ. The CDR3 sequence is 14 residues long. The chain's CDR3 is CASSLEGSNYGYTF. The CDR3 DNA is TGCGCCAGCAGCTTGGAGGGCAGTAACTATGGCTACACCTTC.